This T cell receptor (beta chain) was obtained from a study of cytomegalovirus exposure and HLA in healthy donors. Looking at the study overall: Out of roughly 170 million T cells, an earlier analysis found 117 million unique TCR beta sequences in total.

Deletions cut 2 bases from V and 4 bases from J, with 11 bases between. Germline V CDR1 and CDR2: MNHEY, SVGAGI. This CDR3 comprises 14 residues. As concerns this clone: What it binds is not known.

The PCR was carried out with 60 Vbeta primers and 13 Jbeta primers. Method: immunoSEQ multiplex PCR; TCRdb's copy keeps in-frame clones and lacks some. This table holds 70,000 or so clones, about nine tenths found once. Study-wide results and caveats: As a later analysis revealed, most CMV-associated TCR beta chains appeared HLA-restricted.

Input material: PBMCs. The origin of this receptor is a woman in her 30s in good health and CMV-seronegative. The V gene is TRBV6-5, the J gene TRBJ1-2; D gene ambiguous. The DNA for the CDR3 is TGTGCCAGCAGTTACGGTGCACGCGCCTATGGCTACACCTTC. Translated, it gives CASSYGARAYGYTF.